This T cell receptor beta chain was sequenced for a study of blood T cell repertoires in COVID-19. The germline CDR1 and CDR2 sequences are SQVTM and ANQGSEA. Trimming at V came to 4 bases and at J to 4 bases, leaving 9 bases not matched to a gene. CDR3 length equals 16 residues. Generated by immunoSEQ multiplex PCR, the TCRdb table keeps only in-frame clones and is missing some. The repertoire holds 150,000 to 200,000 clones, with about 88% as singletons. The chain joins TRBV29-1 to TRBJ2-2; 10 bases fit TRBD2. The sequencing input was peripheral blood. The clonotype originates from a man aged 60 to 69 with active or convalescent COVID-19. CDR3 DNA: TGCAGCGTTGGTAGCGGGAGGCCCCGAAGCACCGGGGAGCTGTTTTTT. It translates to CSVGSGRPRSTGELFF.